These T cell receptor beta chains were read from a single sample in a study of Ad26.COV2.S vaccination and SARS-CoV-2 variants. Repertoires were generated with immunoSEQ multiplex PCR, while TCRdb's copy carries only in-frame clones and drops some. The sample has 300,000 to 400,000 clones; under 90% are singletons. The input for sequencing was peripheral blood, taken in a trial of Ad26.COV2.S vaccine versus placebo. These receptors were obtained from a person aged 18 to 59 who received the Ad26.COV2.S COVID-19 vaccine or a placebo. Each CDR3 is given with its conserved first and last residue. A D gene is named only where the DNA matches it firmly.

J gene: TRBJ1-2
V gene: TRBV6-5
D gene: TRBD1
CDR3 protein: CASSYMTGNYGYTF
CDR3 DNA: TGTGCCAGCAGTTACATGACAGGGAACTATGGCTACACCTTC

J gene: TRBJ2-1
V gene: TRBV19
D gene: -
CDR3 protein: CASAWQSYNEQFF
CDR3 DNA: TGTGCCAGTGCCTGGCAATCCTACAATGAGCAGTTCTTC

J gene: TRBJ2-3
V gene: TRBV3-1/TRBV3-2
D gene: TRBD2
CDR3 protein: CASGGGTDTQYF
CDR3 DNA: TGTGCCAGCGGGGGGGGCACAGATACGCAGTATTTT

J gene: TRBJ1-4
V gene: TRBV20-1
D gene: -
CDR3 protein: CSASKAVGPAEKLFF
CDR3 DNA: TGCAGTGCTAGTAAGGCCGTGGGGCCAGCTGAAAAACTGTTTTTT

J gene: TRBJ1-5
V gene: TRBV7-2
D gene: -
CDR3 protein: CASSSSDSNQPQHF
CDR3 DNA: TGTGCCAGCAGTAGCTCGGATAGCAATCAGCCCCAGCATTTT

J gene: TRBJ1-3
V gene: TRBV6-1
D gene: -
CDR3 protein: CASSDLTYSGNTIYF
CDR3 DNA: TGTGCCAGCAGTGACCTTACCTACTCTGGAAACACCATATATTTT

J gene: TRBJ2-1
V gene: TRBV19
D gene: -
CDR3 protein: CASRLWDSSSYNEQFF
CDR3 DNA: TGTGCCAGTAGGTTATGGGACTCCAGCTCCTACAATGAGCAGTTCTTC

J gene: TRBJ1-1
V gene: TRBV28
D gene: TRBD1
CDR3 protein: CASSQGQGGMNTEAFF
CDR3 DNA: TGTGCCAGCTCGCAGGGACAGGGGGGGATGAACACTGAAGCTTTCTTT

J gene: TRBJ1-1
V gene: TRBV6-6
D gene: -
CDR3 protein: CASSYLWGNTEAFF
CDR3 DNA: TGTGCCAGCAGTTACCTCTGGGGGAACACTGAAGCTTTCTTT

J gene: TRBJ1-6
V gene: TRBV19
D gene: -
CDR3 protein: CASSIDLRGSDSPLHF
CDR3 DNA: TGTGCCAGTAGTATAGACTTAAGGGGGTCGGATTCACCCCTCCACTTT

J gene: TRBJ2-3
V gene: TRBV7-9
D gene: -
CDR3 protein: CASSFSMVGTQYF
CDR3 DNA: TGTGCCAGCAGCTTTTCTATGGTTGGTACGCAGTATTTT